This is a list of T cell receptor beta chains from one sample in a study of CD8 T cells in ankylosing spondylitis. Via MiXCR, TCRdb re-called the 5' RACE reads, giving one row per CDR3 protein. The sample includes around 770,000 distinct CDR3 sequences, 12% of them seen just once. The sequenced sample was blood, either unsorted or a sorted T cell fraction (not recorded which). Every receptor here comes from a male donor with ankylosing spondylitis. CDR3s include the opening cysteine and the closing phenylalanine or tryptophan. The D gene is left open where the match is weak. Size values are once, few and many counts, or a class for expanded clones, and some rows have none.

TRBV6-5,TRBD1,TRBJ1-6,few,TGTGCCAGCAGTTACCGACCCGGGACAGATAATTCACCCCTCCACTTT,CASSYRPGTDNSPLHF
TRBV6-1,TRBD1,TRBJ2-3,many,TGTGCCAGCAGTCGACGACAGGGCACAACAGATACGCAGTATTTT,CASSRRQGTTDTQYF
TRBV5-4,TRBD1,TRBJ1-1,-,TGTGCCAGCAGGTCCAGGGGGCAGACTGAAGCTTTCTTT,CASRSRGQTEAFF
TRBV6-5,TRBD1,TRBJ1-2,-,TGTGCCAGCAGTTCGGGACAGGGCTTTGGCTACACCTTC,CASSSGQGFGYTF
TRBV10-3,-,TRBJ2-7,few,TGTGCCATCAGTACAAGCTACGAGCAGTACTTC,CAISTSYEQYF
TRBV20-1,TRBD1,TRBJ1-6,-,TGCAGTGCTAGAACCGGGACAGGGGGTTCACCCCTCCACTTT,CSARTGTGGSPLHF
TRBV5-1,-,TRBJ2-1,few,TGCGCCAGCAGTGGTTCTTGGTTGGGTGATCTCAATGAGCAGTTCTTC,CASSGSWLGDLNEQFF
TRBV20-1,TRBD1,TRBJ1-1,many,TGCAGTGCCTCTCGGGGACAGGGGATAACTGAAGCTTTCTTT,CSASRGQGITEAFF
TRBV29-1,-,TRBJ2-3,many,TGCAGCGTCGCCATGGGGTCAGATACGCAGTATTTT,CSVAMGSDTQYF
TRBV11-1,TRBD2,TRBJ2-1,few,TGTGCCAGCAGCTTAGCGCGGGAGTGGTACAATGAGCAGTTCTTC,CASSLAREWYNEQFF
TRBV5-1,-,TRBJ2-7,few,TGCGCCAGCAGCTCCCAGCTCTCCTACGAGCAGTACTTC,CASSSQLSYEQYF
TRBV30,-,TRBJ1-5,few,TGTGCCTGGAGTGTTGGACTGGGACCGGGGAACGGCAATCAGCCCCAGCATTTT,CAWSVGLGPGNGNQPQHF
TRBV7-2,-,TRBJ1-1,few,TGTGCCAGCAGCTATTCCGGGGCGACGAACACTGAAGCTTTCTTT,CASSYSGATNTEAFF
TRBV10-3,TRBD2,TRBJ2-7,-,TGTGCCATCAGCGGGACTAGCGGAGAATACTACGAGCAGTACTTC,CAISGTSGEYYEQYF
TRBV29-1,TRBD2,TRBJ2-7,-,TGCAGCGTGAGTAGCGGGAGGAGGTACGAGCAGTACTTC,CSVSSGRRYEQYF
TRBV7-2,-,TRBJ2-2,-,TGTGCCAGCAGCACAAACGGGGCGGCCACCGGGGAGCTGTTTTTT,CASSTNGAATGELFF